These 9 T cell receptor beta chains were all obtained from the same sample, sequenced in a study of T cells in Graves' hyperthyroidism and ophthalmopathy. From RNA transcripts, TCR beta CDR3 regions were amplified. HTBI primers were the set used in a first-round RT-PCR of the TCR CDR3. TCRdb called the multiplex PCR reads again in MiXCR, with one record for every CDR3 protein. Among over 700,000 distinct CDR3 sequences, around 38% were seen once, and the ten largest hold 8% to 9%. The sequencing input was blood. The receptors come from a man between 18 and 29 years old with Graves' hyperthyroidism.

The V call is TRBV7-2, the J call TRBJ2-5, with TRBD1 matching 10 bases. Germline V gene sequence: CDR1 SGHTA, CDR2 FQGNSA. This CDR3 spans 13 amino acids. With V trimmed by 5 bases and J by 9 bases, 6 bases remained unmatched. CDR3 loop: CASSPAGTGAQYF. In nucleotides, the CDR3 is TGTGCCAGCAGCCCCGCGGGGACAGGGGCCCAGTACTTC.

This clonotype was counted only a few times. J is TRBJ1-1 and V is TRBV5-1; TRBD1 matches at 12 bases. Looked up from germline, CDR1 is SGHRS and CDR2 is YFSETQ. This CDR3 region has 19 residues. V dropped 4 bases and J dropped 0; count of bases not matched to a gene: 13. The CDR3 reads CASSPGQGAYLDMNTEAFF. The CDR3 DNA follows: TGCGCCAGCAGCCCGGGACAGGGGGCGTATTTGGACATGAACACTGAAGCTTTCTTT.

This clonotype was counted a few times. This sequence joins TRBV19 and TRBJ1-4; 10 bases agree with TRBD1. Per the germline V gene, CDR1 is LNHDA and CDR2 is SQIVND (reference sequence). Losses at the gene ends were 5 bases for V and 8 bases for J; bases not matched to a gene: 8. This CDR3 comprises 15 residues. CDR3 coding DNA: TGTGCCAGTAGTGCCCTGGACAGGGGGGACGAAAAACTGTTTTTT. Its protein is CASSALDRGDEKLFF.

As to this clonotype: The germline gene is not matched at one end of the junction; a read error may be the cause. DNA for the CDR3: TGCGCCAGCAGGCAGACGGGGGGCGGGGAGCTGTTTTTT. Translated: CASRQTGGGELFF. The chain uses TRBV7-8 and TRBJ2-2, with TRBD2 matching 7 bases. Germline V gives CDR1 SGHVS, CDR2 FQNEAQ. CDR3 length: 13 amino acids.

Comments on this clonotype: Germline and junction disagree at one end, which may indicate a read error. This chain connects TRBV7-2 to TRBJ2-7; 7 positions match TRBD2. This CDR3 spans 12 amino acids. The germline CDR1 and CDR2 sequences are SGHTA and FQGNSA. CDR3 sequence: CASSSVAGVIRF. Here the CDR3 DNA reads TGTGCCAGCAGCTCAGTCGCGGGAGTTATTAGGTTC.

This clonotype was observed at least ten times. The chain is built from TRBV7-8 and TRBJ2-6; D is unclear. V was shortened by 5 bases and J by 0 bases, with 11 bases between the two germline ends. In germline, CDR1 is SGHVS, CDR2 FQNEAQ. This CDR3 is built from 16 residues. The CDR3 DNA reads TGTGCCAGCAGCCTTGTCCGGGTCTCTGGGGCCAACGTCCTGACTTTC. Its protein is CASSLVRVSGANVLTF.

At least ten counts were recorded for this clonotype. The V gene is TRBV2, the J gene TRBJ2-7; 9 bases are a match to TRBD2. The CDR3 is made up of 11 amino acids. Per the germline V gene, CDR1 is SNHLY and CDR2 is FYNNEI. Trimming removed 11 bases from V and 9 bases from J; junction bases left unmatched: 8. The CDR3 spells CAGGTSRLQYF. For the CDR3, the DNA is TGTGCCGGGGGGACTAGCCGGTTGCAGTACTTC. The full variable domain, with the rest looked up from reference TRBV2 and TRBJ2-7, is EPEVTQTPSHQVTQMGQEVILRCVPISNHLYFYWYRQILGQKVEFLVSFYNNEISEKSEIFDDQFSVERPDGSNFTLKIRSTKLEDSAMYFCAGGTSRLQYFGPGTRLTVT.

This clonotype was detected many times. The chain employs TRBV29-1 and TRBJ2-2; TRBD1 matches at 7 bases. The CDR3 totals 17 residues. The junction had 13 bases not matched to a gene; V was cut back by 6 bases and J by 0 bases. CDR1 SQVTM and CDR2 ANQGSEA come from the germline V gene. This chain's CDR3 is CSVRSGTAIANTGELFF. CDR3 sequence (DNA): TGCAGCGTGAGATCCGGGACAGCTATTGCGAACACCGGGGAGCTGTTTTTT.

This clonotype was recorded at least ten times. The genes are TRBV10-3 and TRBJ1-1; no reliable D call. Looked up from germline, CDR1 is ENHRY and CDR2 is SYGVKD. This CDR3 contains 12 residues. V dropped 11 bases and J dropped 1 base, with 11 bases sitting between them. The chain's CDR3 is CAARTENTEAFF. DNA of the CDR3: TGTGCCGCCCGGACGGAGAACACTGAAGCTTTCTTT.